The present T cell receptor (beta chain) was sequenced within a study of T cell clonotyping in hematopoietic cell transplantation. Study results and caveats: Pathologically expanded recipient clonotypes increased progressively from day 30 to day 180 as diversity fell. Graft donor and pretransplant recipient Inverse Simpson Index values predicted broader posttransplant TCR diversity. Cells were unsorted, so CD4 and CD8 contributions were not separated. At the given depth, recipient repertoires were over 97% de novo clonotypes.

This table comes from immunoSEQ multiplex PCR, and its TCRdb copy is limited to in-frame clones, with some not included. The table records 15,000 to 20,000 clones, 85% of them present only once. This clone was recorded a few times. Its antigen remains unknown. This receptor was identified in a male patient aged 60 to 75 who had an allogeneic stem cell transplant from a related donor, so the T cells may come from the graft donor. Some clones in this sample may be carry-over from other donors' samples. Material: PBMCs, obtained 100 days after allogeneic stem cell transplant.

The CDR3 nucleotides are TGTGCCAGCAGCCACCGATCTAGCACAGATACGCAGTATTTT. This codes for CASSHRSSTDTQYF. The chain couples TRBV27 to TRBJ2-3; D gene unclear. Germline CDR1 reads MNHEY; CDR2 reads SMNVEV (reference sequence). The V end lost 6 bases, the J end lost 0 bases, and 10 bases lay between the germline ends. The CDR3 is made up of 14 amino acids.